This T cell receptor beta chain emerged from a study of cytomegalovirus exposure and HLA in healthy donors. Notes on the study in general: Follow-up analysis seemed to connect common viral pathogens with several of the most significant clusters identified.

It was with 60 Vbeta and 13 Jbeta primers that the PCR ran. Study processing details: About 10 million shared chains were among around 80 million unique TCR beta chains counted in a later analysis. The protocol was immunoSEQ multiplex PCR, while the TCRdb copy is restricted to in-frame clones and leaves out a portion. V and J calls and clone size are given by that table; D and trimming were obtained from the DNA. The sample has about 150,000 clones; roughly 80% are singletons. This clone appeared a few times. What it recognizes is unknown. V lost 2 bases to trimming and J lost 7 bases; unmatched junction nucleotides: 5. The CDR3 consists of 15 residues. Germline V gene lookup returns CDR1 SGHRS and CDR2 YFSETQ.

This rearrangement joins TRBV5-1 to TRBJ2-1; 11 bases map to TRBD1. The receptor comes from a woman aged 50 to 60 in good health and CMV-seropositive. The sample consisted of PBMCs. The CDR3 protein is CASSLVGQGANEQFF. CDR3 nucleotides: TGCGCCAGCAGCTTAGTCGGACAGGGGGCGAATGAGCAGTTCTTC. Full variable domain (rest looked up from reference TRBV5-1 and TRBJ2-1): KAGVTQTPRYLIKTRGQQVTLSCSPISGHRSVSWYQQTPGQGLQFLFEYFSETQRNKGNFPGRFSGRQFSNSRSEMNVSTLELGDSALYLCASSLVGQGANEQFFGPGTRLTVL.